This paragraph reports one TCR beta chain. Its antigen is as yet unknown. At collection, donors were nominally healthy, but unrecorded immune exposures were probable. This sample was included in a study of cytomegalovirus exposure and HLA in healthy donors. Germline CDR1 reads LNHDA; CDR2 reads SQIVND (reference sequence). The CDR3 totals 15 residues. V lost 4 bases, J lost 4 bases, and 16 bases lay in between. The PCR employed 60 Vbeta primers together with 13 Jbeta primers. The assay was immunoSEQ multiplex PCR, and TCRdb's table has in-frame clones only and misses some. The sample consists of around 180,000 clones, 65% to 80% of them appearing once. Notes on the study in general: A few chains linked to CMV were shown in vitro to be specific for CMV antigens. It was about 180 TCR beta chains that were listed as cytomegalovirus-associated. Earlier analysis found most TCR beta V segments productive about 87% or about 30% of the time.

The receptor's source is a woman in her forties in good health and CMV-seronegative. This rearrangement joins TRBV19 to TRBJ1-1; D remains unclear. Input material: PBMCs. In DNA, the CDR3 is TGTGCCAGTAGTACCACCTCCGGGGAAATCACTGAAGCTTTCTTT. Translated: CASSTTSGEITEAFF.